This T cell receptor (beta chain) comes out of a study of blood T cells in healthy people across ages. The length of the CDR3 is 16 residues. The trim removed 5 bases at V and 2 bases at J, leaving 9 bases unmatched. Alongside a J-beta primer mix, a sample-barcoded 5' primer served in a second PCR lasting about 7 to 11 cycles. TCRdb fed the 5' RACE reads into MiXCR, producing one record per CDR3 protein. This sample has some 730,000 distinct CDR3 sequences; about a fifth occur once, and the top ten carry roughly a fifth. Isolating PBMCs gave at least 6 million of these cells per sample. Sequencing was performed on blood. The clonotype originates from an older man in good health. This rearrangement joins TRBV12-3 or TRBV12-4 to TRBJ1-5, with 7 bases lining up with TRBD1. CDR3 in DNA: TGTGCCAGCAGTGTAACACAGGGGATGGGCAATCAGCCCCAGCATTTT. Translating gives CASSVTQGMGNQPQHF.